This entry features one T cell receptor beta chain sequence. Its specificity is unknown. The junction departs from germline at one end; a sequencing error may be responsible. The protocol was immunoSEQ multiplex PCR, while the TCRdb copy is restricted to in-frame clones and leaves out a portion. The sample includes tens of thousands of clones, approximately 70% of them seen just once. The time point is: cycle 4 day 1 (C4D1), after 6 weeks of nivolumab. Each patient relapsed following autologous stem cell transplantation, and prior brentuximab vedotin exposure differed. With magnetic negative selection, CD4+ T cells were purified from PBMCs that had been thawed. Best outcomes ranged across complete response, partial response and progressive disease. The data were taken from a study of PD-1 blockade in classical Hodgkin lymphoma. Study-wide results and caveats: Exclusion applied to patients who initiated nivolumab less than 1 year following ASCT. Unlike CD8+ TCR diversity, which did not rise significantly by C4D1, CD4+ TCR diversity did.

The material was CD4+ T cells from blood, obtained before the fourth cycle of nivolumab. The source is a human donor with classical Hodgkin lymphoma.

CDR3 coding DNA: TGTGCTAGCAGCTTATCCCCCGGGGCCGAGCAGTACTTC. Its protein is CASSLSPGAEQYF. The chain employs TRBV7-7 and TRBJ2-7, with D possibly called TRBD1 or TRBD2 (5 bases each). Per the germline V gene, CDR1 is SSHAT and CDR2 is FNYEAQ (reference sequence). The CDR3 totals 13 residues.